This TCR beta chain was found in a study of beta chain features in type 1 diabetes. Looking at the study overall: The samples had 107,917,701 sorted cells examined in all.

Remarks on this clone: What it binds is unknown.

Study-level results: Patients with Type 1 diabetes showed moderately but significantly shorter TCRB CDR3s in all four CD4+ subsets. Cells carrying high TCR expression could end up over-represented when cDNA is sequenced. For type 1 diabetes patients, VDJ junctions showed fewer insertions and more deletions.

Looked up from germline, CDR1 is SGHDT and CDR2 is YYEEEE. The CDR3 is 14 amino acids. Trimming took off 4 bases at V and 8 bases at J, with 17 bases between the two ends. Expressed TCRB transcripts got sequenced, as all isolated RNA was reverse transcribed. The assay was immunoSEQ multiplex PCR, and TCRdb's table has in-frame clones only and misses some. The table lists about 660,000 clones, about 14% of them singletons. The clonotype was recovered from a man between 18 and 35 years old with type 1 diabetes. Sequences were obtained from naive CD4+ T cells from blood. This chain connects TRBV5-6 to TRBJ2-3; D possibly uses TRBD1 or TRBD2 (6 bases each). The CDR3 region has the DNA TGTGCCAGCAGCATGGAGGGGGGCCGAGTTACGCAGTATTTT. Translation: CASSMEGGRVTQYF.